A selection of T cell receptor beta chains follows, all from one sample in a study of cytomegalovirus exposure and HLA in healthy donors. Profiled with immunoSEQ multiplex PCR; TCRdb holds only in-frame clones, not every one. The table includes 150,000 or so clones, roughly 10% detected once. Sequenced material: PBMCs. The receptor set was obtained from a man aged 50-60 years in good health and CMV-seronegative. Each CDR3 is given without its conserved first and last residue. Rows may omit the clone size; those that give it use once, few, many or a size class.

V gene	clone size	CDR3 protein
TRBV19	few	ASIRTGGYDYGYT
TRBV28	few	AIGPYEQY
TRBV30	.	AWTPGEDGYT
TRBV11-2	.	ASSSSTRHSYEQY
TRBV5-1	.	ASSLRQGGLYT
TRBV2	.	ASSAGGTIY
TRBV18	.	ASSPPGTKSYEQY
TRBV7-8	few	ASSLMGQGARNTEAF
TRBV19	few	ASSEGRGGNQPQH
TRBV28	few	AGGTLAGVGTQY
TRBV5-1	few	ASSLEASGRVSQETQY
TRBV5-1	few	ASSRGTTGGYYRAAF
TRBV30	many	AWSVGTGGNQPQH
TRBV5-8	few	ASSLGGEFGYGYT
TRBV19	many	ASSIGTSGNEEQY
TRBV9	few	ASSVAGAVGEQY
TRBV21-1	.	ASSPRPSGVGYEQF
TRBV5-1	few	ASSLRQGGAGELF
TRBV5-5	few	ASSSDRGLYEQY
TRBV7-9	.	ASSLAMGLDQETQY
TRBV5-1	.	ASGLGSSQETQY
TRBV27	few	ASSSRTSGRGVDTQY
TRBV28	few	ASSLSVAGKETQY
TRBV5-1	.	ASSRGSGEADTQY
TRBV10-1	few	ASSSTRGTGELF
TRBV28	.	ASLKGGGSYNEQF
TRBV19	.	ASSHPSGRASDEQY
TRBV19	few	ASSIGTGRTEAF
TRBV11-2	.	ASSLGNNPGGYT
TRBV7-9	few	ASSPIAGPPTGELF
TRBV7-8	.	ASSWGQQNSPLH
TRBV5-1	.	ASSREGTPGLNTEAF
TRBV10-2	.	ASSVRSGAVNTEAF
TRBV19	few	ASSIGTGLRDRVDYGYT
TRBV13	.	ASSLRGLRDRQNSPLH
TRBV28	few	ASSDLTGGMYEYGYT
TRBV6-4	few	ASSDPGLAGRNEQF
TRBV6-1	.	ATGQGLHEQY
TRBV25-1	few	ASSGRDSGYEQY
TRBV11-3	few	ASSPGLAGETQY
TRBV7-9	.	ASSMDRDSPRGYT
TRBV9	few	ASSVGTGVSANYGYT
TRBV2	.	ASKEAGGSTGELF
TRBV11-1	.	ASSFEGLSTDTQY
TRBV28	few	ASSYYSGRPRDTQY
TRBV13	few	ASSLGRALAVQETQY
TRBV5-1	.	ASSSEGGRTEAF
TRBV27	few	ASSRDGVGGGYT
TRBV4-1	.	ASTSTGVYNEQF